These 13 T cell receptor beta chains originate from one sample sequenced in a study of cytomegalovirus exposure and HLA in healthy donors. PCR amplification relied on 60 Vbeta primers (plus 13 Jbeta primers). Profiled with immunoSEQ multiplex PCR; TCRdb holds only in-frame clones, not every one. The sample yields approximately 190,000 clones, of which the top ten take up around 0.74%. The sequencing input was PBMCs. The receptors derive from a boy aged 10-17 years in good health and CMV-seronegative.

The chain joins TRBV5-1 to TRBJ2-1, with D maybe TRBD2 (5 bases). The CDR3 consists of 17 residues. Germline CDR1 and CDR2: SGHRS and YFSETQ. V shed 4 bases and J shed 6 bases, with 23 bases lying between them. CDR3 loop: CASSRRAGQARSNEQFF. CDR3 sequence (DNA): TGCGCCAGCAGCCGGCGGGCGGGCCAAGCTCGTAGCAATGAGCAGTTCTTC. The full variable domain, completed using reference TRBV5-1 and TRBJ2-1, is KAGVTQTPRYLIKTRGQQVTLSCSPISGHRSVSWYQQTPGQGLQFLFEYFSETQRNKGNFPGRFSGRQFSNSRSEMNVSTLELGDSALYLCASSRRAGQARSNEQFFGPGTRLTVL.

The J gene is TRBJ1-1, the V gene TRBV15, with no clear D. Trimming cost V 0 bases and J 2 bases, with 10 bases left between them. From germline, CDR1 is LNHNV and CDR2 YYDKDF (reference sequence). The CDR3 is 15 residues long. The CDR3 spells CATSRERWSNTEAFF. In DNA form, the CDR3 reads TGTGCCACCAGCAGAGAGCGGTGGAGCAACACTGAAGCTTTCTTT.

This sequence joins TRBV5-1 and TRBJ2-7, with D hard to call. This CDR3 contains 13 residues. The ends were cut back, 5 bases at V and 2 bases at J, with 11 bases in the middle. Per germline, CDR1 SGHRS and CDR2 YFSETQ. CDR3 sequence (DNA): TGCGCCAGCAGACCGATCTCAGCCTACGAGCAGTACTTC. It translates to CASRPISAYEQYF.

The V call is TRBV6-1, the J call TRBJ2-5; TRBD2 is a possible D gene (5 bases). There are 17 residues in the CDR3. Germline CDR1 reads MNHNS; CDR2 reads SASEGT. Trimming left V 1 base short and J 5 bases short, with 20 bases between. DNA for the CDR3: TGTGCCAGCAGTGAAGTGCCAGGACTCCTCCTGTCGGAGACCCAGTACTTC. It yields the protein CASSEVPGLLLSETQYF.

The chain carries TRBV6-5 and TRBJ2-7; D may be TRBD2 (6 bases). Germline assignment: CDR1 MNHEY and CDR2 SVGAGI. The CDR3 contains 13 residues. Trimming removed 10 bases from V and 3 bases from J, with 16 bases in between. The DNA of the CDR3 is TGTGCCACCCAGGCTTTCGGGGGCTACGAGCAGTACTTC. Translating gives CATQAFGGYEQYF.

This rearrangement joins TRBV28 to TRBJ2-7; the match to TRBD1 covers 8 bases. The V and J ends lost 6 bases and 3 bases, in that order; junction bases with no gene match: 4. Germline V gives CDR1 MDHEN, CDR2 SYDVKM. The CDR3 totals 13 residues. The CDR3, as DNA: TGTGCCAGCAGAGTCACAGGGGGCTACGAGCAGTACTTC. It yields the protein CASRVTGGYEQYF. Together with reference TRBV28 and TRBJ2-7, the CDR3 gives the full variable domain: DVKVTQSSRYLVKRTGEKVFLECVQDMDHENMFWYRQDPGLGLRLIYFSYDVKMKEKGDIPEGYSVSREKKERFSLILESASTNQTSMYLCASRVTGGYEQYFGPGTRLTVT.

The genes are TRBV6-4 and TRBJ1-4, with 11 bases matching TRBD1. The CDR3 consists of 16 residues. Per the germline V gene, CDR1 is MRHNA and CDR2 is SNTAGT. V lost 9 bases to trimming and J lost 5 bases; unmatched junction nucleotides: 11. DNA of the CDR3: TGTGCCAGTACCCCGGGACAGGGGGGAACAAATGAAAAACTGTTTTTT. Translated, it gives CASTPGQGGTNEKLFF.

The chain combines TRBV19 with TRBJ2-2; TRBD2 matches at 12 bases. From germline, CDR1 is LNHDA and CDR2 SQIVND (reference sequence). CDR3 length equals 18 residues. Trimming cost V 10 bases and J 0 bases; bases outside gene matches: 12. In nucleotides, the CDR3 is TGTGCCATACATGGGGCTAGCGGGGGGGGACCGAACACCGGGGAGCTGTTTTTT. Its protein product is CAIHGASGGGPNTGELFF.

The chain joins TRBV6-5 to TRBJ2-1; 9 bases map to TRBD2. The CDR3 spans 15 residues. Germline assignment: CDR1 MNHEY and CDR2 SVGAGI. V lost 0 bases, J lost 10 bases, and 7 bases stayed unmatched. The CDR3 nucleotides read TGTGCCAGCAGTTACTCGAACGGCGGGGGGGCAGAGCAGTTCTTC. Translating it yields CASSYSNGGGAEQFF.

V gene TRBV29-1 combines with J gene TRBJ2-7; D not certain. The CDR3 extends over 12 amino acids. The V end lost 4 bases, the J end lost 0 bases, and 7 bases lay between the germline ends. CDR1 and CDR2 (germline): SQVTM, ANQGSEA. DNA of the CDR3: TGCAGCGTTGGACCGGGCTCCTACGAGCAGTACTTC. Translating gives CSVGPGSYEQYF.

V gene TRBV9 combines with J gene TRBJ2-3, with 7 bases identical to TRBD2. Germline CDR1 reads SGDLS; CDR2 reads YYNGEE. With V trimmed by 4 bases and J by 4 bases, 9 bases remained unmatched. The CDR3 spans 15 residues. The CDR3 nucleotides read TGTGCCAGCAGCCGGGGGGTCAGGGTAGCAGATACGCAGTATTTT. Translated, it gives CASSRGVRVADTQYF.

This sequence joins TRBV9 and TRBJ2-5; perhaps TRBD1 as D (5 bases). Germline V gene lookup returns CDR1 SGDLS and CDR2 YYNGEE. V was cut by 2 bases and J by 7 bases, with 15 bases left in between. This CDR3 contains 14 residues. CDR3 in DNA: TGTGCCAGCAGCGTCGGGCAGGGCGGTCGGACCCAGTACTTC. This translates into CASSVGQGGRTQYF.

The chain links TRBV25-1 to TRBJ1-2; D possibly corresponds to TRBD1 (5 bases). The V end was cut by 1 base, the J end by 6 bases, with 9 bases between. The CDR3 runs 13 residues. Germline-derived CDR1 and CDR2 are MGHDK and SYGVNS. DNA of the CDR3: TGTGCCAGCAGTGAATCGGGGGGTGATGGCTACACCTTC. Encoded protein: CASSESGGDGYTF.